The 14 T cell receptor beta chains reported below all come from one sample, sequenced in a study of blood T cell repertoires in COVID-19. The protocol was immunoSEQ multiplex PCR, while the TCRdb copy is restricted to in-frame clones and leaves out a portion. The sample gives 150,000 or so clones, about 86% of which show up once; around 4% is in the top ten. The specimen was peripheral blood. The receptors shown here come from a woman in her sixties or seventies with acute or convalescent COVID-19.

In DNA, the CDR3 is TGCGCCAGCAGCGAAGTGGACGGGGAGTACGAAAAACTGTTTTTT. Its translation is CASSEVDGEYEKLFF. This sequence joins TRBV5-1 and TRBJ1-4; D unclear. This CDR3 region has 15 residues. Germline values: CDR1 SGHRS, CDR2 YFSETQ. V was pared by 4 bases and J by 8 bases, with 18 bases between.

CDR3 bases: TGTGCCAGCAGCCCAGTCGGAGCGGGAGGGTACCACGAGCAGTACTTC. It specifies CASSPVGAGGYHEQYF. J is TRBJ2-7 and V is TRBV7-2, with 10 positions matching TRBD2. The CDR3 totals 16 residues. J lost 5 bases, V lost 5 bases, and 12 bases had no gene match. CDR1 and CDR2 from the germline V gene are SGHTA and FQGNSA.

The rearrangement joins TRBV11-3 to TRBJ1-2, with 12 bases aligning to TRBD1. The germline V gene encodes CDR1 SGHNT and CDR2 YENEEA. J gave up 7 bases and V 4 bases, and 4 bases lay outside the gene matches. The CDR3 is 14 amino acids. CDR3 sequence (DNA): TGTGCCAGCAGCTCCCGGGACAGGGGGCTTGGCTACACCTTC. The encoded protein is CASSSRDRGLGYTF. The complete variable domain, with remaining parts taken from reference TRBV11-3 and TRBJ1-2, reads EAGVVQSPRYKIIEKKQPVAFWCNPISGHNTLYWYLQNLGQGPELLIRYENEEAVDDSQLPKDRFSAERLKGVDSTLKIQPAELGDSAVYLCASSSRDRGLGYTFGSGTRLTVV.

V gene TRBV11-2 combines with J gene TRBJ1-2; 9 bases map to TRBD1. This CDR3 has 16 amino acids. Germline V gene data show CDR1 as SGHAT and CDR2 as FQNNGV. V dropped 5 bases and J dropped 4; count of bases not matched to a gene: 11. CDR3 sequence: CASSPRGGQGTYGYTF. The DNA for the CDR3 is TGTGCCAGCAGCCCCCGCGGCGGACAGGGGACCTATGGCTACACCTTC.

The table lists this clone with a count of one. The CDR3 DNA reads as TGTGCCAGCAGTCTGGCACAGGAAAACACCATATATTTT. Encoded protein: CASSLAQENTIYF. The chain carries TRBV2 and TRBJ1-3; D possibly corresponds to TRBD1 (5 bases). This CDR3 has 13 residues. V lost 5 bases, J lost 6 bases, and 11 bases lay in between. Germline CDR1 and CDR2: SNHLY and FYNNEI. Filled out from reference TRBV2 and TRBJ1-3, the complete variable domain reads EPEVTQTPSHQVTQMGQEVILRCVPISNHLYFYWYRQILGQKVEFLVSFYNNEISEKSEIFDDQFSVERPDGSNFTLKIRSTKLEDSAMYFCASSLAQENTIYFGEGSWLTVV.

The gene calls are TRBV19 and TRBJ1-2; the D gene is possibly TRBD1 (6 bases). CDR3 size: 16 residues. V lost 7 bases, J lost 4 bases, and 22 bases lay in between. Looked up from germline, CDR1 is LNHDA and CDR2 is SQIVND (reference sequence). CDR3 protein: CASKGFGDIDLYGYTF. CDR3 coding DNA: TGTGCCAGTAAAGGTTTCGGGGACATAGACCTCTATGGCTACACCTTC.

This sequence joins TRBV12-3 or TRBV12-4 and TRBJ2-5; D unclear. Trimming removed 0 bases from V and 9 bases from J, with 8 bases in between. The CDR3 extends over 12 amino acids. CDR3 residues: CASSLAVRAQYF. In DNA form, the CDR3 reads TGTGCCAGCAGTTTAGCGGTCCGGGCCCAGTACTTC.

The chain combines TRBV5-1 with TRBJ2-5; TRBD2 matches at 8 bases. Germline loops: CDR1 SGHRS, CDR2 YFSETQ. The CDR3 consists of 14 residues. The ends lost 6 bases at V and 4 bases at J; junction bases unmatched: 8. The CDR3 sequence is CASTVGLAGETQYF. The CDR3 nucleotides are TGCGCCAGCACCGTTGGTCTAGCGGGAGAGACCCAGTACTTC.

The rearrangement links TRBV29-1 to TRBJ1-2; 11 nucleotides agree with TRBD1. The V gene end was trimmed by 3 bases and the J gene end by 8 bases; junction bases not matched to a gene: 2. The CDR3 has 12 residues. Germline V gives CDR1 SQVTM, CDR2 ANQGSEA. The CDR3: CSVEDRGLGYTF. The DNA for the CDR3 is TGCAGCGTTGAGGACAGGGGGCTCGGCTACACCTTC.

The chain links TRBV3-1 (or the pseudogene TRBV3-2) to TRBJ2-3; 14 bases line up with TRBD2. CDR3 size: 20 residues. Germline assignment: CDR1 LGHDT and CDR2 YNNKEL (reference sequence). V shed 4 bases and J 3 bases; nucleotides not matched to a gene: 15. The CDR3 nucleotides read TGTGCCAGCAGCCCCCATGGACTAGCGGGAGGACTAAGGGATACAGATACGCAGTATTTT. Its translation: CASSPHGLAGGLRDTDTQYF.

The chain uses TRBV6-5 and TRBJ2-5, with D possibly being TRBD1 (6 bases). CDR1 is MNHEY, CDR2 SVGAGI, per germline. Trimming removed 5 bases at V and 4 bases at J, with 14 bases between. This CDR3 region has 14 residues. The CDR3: CASSKTGLRETQYF. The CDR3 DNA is TGTGCCAGCAGTAAAACAGGGTTACGAGAGACCCAGTACTTC.

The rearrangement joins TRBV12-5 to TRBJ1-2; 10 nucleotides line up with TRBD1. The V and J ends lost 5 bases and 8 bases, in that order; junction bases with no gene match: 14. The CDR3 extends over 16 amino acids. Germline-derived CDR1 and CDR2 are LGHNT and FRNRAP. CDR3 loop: CASGLLGTGESGGYTF. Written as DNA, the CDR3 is TGTGCTAGTGGTCTACTCGGGACAGGGGAGTCCGGCGGCTACACCTTC.

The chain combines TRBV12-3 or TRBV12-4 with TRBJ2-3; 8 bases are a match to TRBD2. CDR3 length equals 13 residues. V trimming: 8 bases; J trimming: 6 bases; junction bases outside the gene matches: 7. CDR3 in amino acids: CASGPRGGDTQYF. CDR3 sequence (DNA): TGTGCCAGCGGGCCCCGCGGGGGGGATACGCAGTATTTT.

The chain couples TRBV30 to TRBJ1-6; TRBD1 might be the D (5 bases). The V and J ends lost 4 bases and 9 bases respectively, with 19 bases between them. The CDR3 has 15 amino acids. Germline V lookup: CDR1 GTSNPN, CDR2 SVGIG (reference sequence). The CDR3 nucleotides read TGTGCCTGGACCCTACAGACAGCTACGGGTTCACCCCTCCACTTT. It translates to CAWTLQTATGSPLHF.